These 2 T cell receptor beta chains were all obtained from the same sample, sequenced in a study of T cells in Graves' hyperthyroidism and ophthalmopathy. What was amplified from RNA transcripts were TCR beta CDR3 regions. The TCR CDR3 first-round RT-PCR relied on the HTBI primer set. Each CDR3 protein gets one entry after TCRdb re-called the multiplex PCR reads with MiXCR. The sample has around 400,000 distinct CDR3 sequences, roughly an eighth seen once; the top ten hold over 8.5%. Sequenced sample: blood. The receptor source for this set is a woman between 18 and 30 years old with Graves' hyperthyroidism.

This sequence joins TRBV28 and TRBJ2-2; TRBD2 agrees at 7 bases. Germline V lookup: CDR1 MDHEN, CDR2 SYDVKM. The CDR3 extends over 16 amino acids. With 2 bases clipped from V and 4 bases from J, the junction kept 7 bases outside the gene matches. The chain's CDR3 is CASSLGGEGLTGELFF. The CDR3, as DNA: TGTGCCAGCAGTTTAGGGGGGGAGGGCCTCACCGGGGAGCTGTTTTTT.

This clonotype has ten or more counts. The CDR3 DNA is TGTGCCAGCAGCCAAAATCCGGGACAGGGCGGCTATGGCTACACCTTC. It translates to CASSQNPGQGGYGYTF. The chain employs TRBV3-1 and TRBJ1-2; 9 bases line up with TRBD1. V was pared by 2 bases and J by 4 bases, with 8 bases of the junction left unmatched. Germline V gene data show CDR1 as LGHDT and CDR2 as YNNKEL (reference sequence). The CDR3 is 16 residues long.